The TCR beta chain described here comes from a study of blood T cell repertoires in COVID-19. Repertoires were generated with immunoSEQ multiplex PCR, while TCRdb's copy carries only in-frame clones and drops some. The profile shows a few hundred thousand clones, approximately 81% of them singletons. The sequence derives from a man in his forties or fifties who had recovered from COVID-19. Sequenced sample: PBMCs or T cells enriched from blood (not recorded which).

CDR3 coding DNA: TGTGCCAGTAGTATAAGGGACAGCCTCAATCAGCCCCAGCATTTT. The encoded protein is CASSIRDSLNQPQHF. The rearrangement uses TRBV19 and TRBJ1-5; 7 positions match TRBD1. Germline V gene lookup returns CDR1 LNHDA and CDR2 SQIVND (reference sequence). The CDR3 totals 15 residues. V shed 2 bases and J 3 bases; nucleotides not matched to a gene: 4. The full variable domain, with the rest looked up from reference TRBV19 and TRBJ1-5, is DGGITQSPKYLFRKEGQNVTLSCEQNLNHDAMYWYRQDPGQGLRLIYYSQIVNDFQKGDIAEGYSVSREKKESFPLTVTSAQKNPTAFYLCASSIRDSLNQPQHFGDGTRLSIL.